These T cell receptor beta chains were read from a single sample in a study of T cell repertoires in cytomegalovirus infection. TCRdb itself ran the reads through MiXCR, one entry per CDR3 protein. The table includes approximately 310,000 distinct CDR3 sequences, 25% detected once. Which antigens these TCRs recognize remains unknown. This specimen consisted of cultured PBMCs, obtained from culture after CMV antigen stimulation. The receptors here all came from a human donor in good health (CMV status not recorded). Some clones in this sample may be carry-over from other donors' samples. The CDR3 runs from the conserved cysteine through the conserved F or W. A D gene is named only where the DNA matches it firmly. Size tells how often a clone was seen (once, few, many) or the class of an expanded clone, and some rows leave it out.

TRBD2	few	TRBJ2-1	TRBV15	CATSRVLREGYNEQFF	TGTGCCACCAGCAGAGTATTACGGGAGGGCTACAATGAGCAGTTCTTC
TRBD2	few	TRBJ2-1	TRBV4-1	CASSQARTGGSYNEQFF	TGTGCCAGCAGCCAAGCAAGAACGGGAGGGTCCTACAATGAGCAGTTCTTC
NA	NA	TRBJ1-1	TRBV15	CATSRDRKNTEAFF	TGTGCCACCAGCAGAGATCGGAAGAACACTGAAGCTTTCTTT
TRBD1	NA	TRBJ1-2	TRBV11-3	CASSQRTGGYGYTF	TGTGCCAGCAGCCAAAGGACAGGGGGCTATGGCTACACCTTC
NA	NA	TRBJ2-7	TRBV28	CASSTSIYEQYF	TGTGCCAGCTCGACTTCAATCTACGAGCAGTACTTC
NA	few	TRBJ2-2	TRBV7-6	CASRWGKNTGELFF	TGTGCCAGCAGGTGGGGAAAGAACACCGGGGAGCTGTTTTTT
TRBD2	few	TRBJ2-1	TRBV12-3/TRBV12-4	CASSPGTSEVNEQFF	TGTGCCAGCAGTCCAGGGACTAGCGAAGTGAATGAGCAGTTCTTC
TRBD1	NA	TRBJ1-2	TRBV20-1	CSARDGQGAGYTF	TGCAGTGCTAGAGATGGACAGGGGGCTGGCTACACCTTC
TRBD2	few	TRBJ2-7	TRBV6-5	CASSYSAGGWYEQYF	TGTGCCAGCAGTTACTCTGCCGGGGGGTGGTACGAGCAGTACTTC
NA	few	TRBJ2-6	TRBV6-2/TRBV6-3	CASSYSILSGANVLTF	TGTGCCAGCAGTTACTCGATTCTTTCTGGGGCCAACGTCCTGACTTTC